This TCR beta chain was profiled in a study of CD8+ T cells in alopecia areata. This clone is categorized as medium-sized. Its antigen is unknown. Once RNA had been extracted, it was reverse transcribed into cDNA to act as the sequencing template. The repertoire was sequenced with immunoSEQ multiplex PCR; TCRdb's copy has only in-frame clones and lacks some. The data show tens of thousands of clones, around 49% seen once. Study-level results: The study found TCR sharing across patients less clear than in mice, possibly for HLA reasons.

Germline values: CDR1 SGHKS, CDR2 YYEKEE (reference sequence). CDR3 length equals 14 residues. Germline trimming cut 6 bases from V and 5 bases from J; bases unmatched to any gene: 9. Collected material from alopecia areata patients comprised lesional scalp punch biopsies and peripheral blood. Source: CD8+ T cells sorted from blood, taken at week 0. The rearrangement uses TRBV5-5 and TRBJ2-5; TRBD2 matches at 8 bases. The receptor's source is a human donor with alopecia areata. CDR3 in DNA: TGTGCCAGCATGGATAGCGGGGTCGGGGAGACCCAGTACTTC. Its translation is CASMDSGVGETQYF.